This T cell receptor beta chain is drawn from a study of blood T cells in healthy people across ages. General observations from the study: Both naive CD4+ cell counts and diversity were greater in long-lived donors than in aged donors. Measured against age, TCR beta diversity per million T cells decreased in a roughly linear manner. Correlation between TCR beta diversity and naive T cell percentage was strong.

A second roughly 7 to 11 cycle PCR used barcoded and J-beta primers. All cDNA molecules were each tagged by a template-switch adaptor with 12 random nucleotides. TCRdb called the 5' RACE reads again in MiXCR, with one record for every CDR3 protein. Among 790,000 or so distinct CDR3 sequences listed, around 45% were seen once. In regard to this clonotype: Its antigen is unknown.

V shed 4 bases, J shed 5 bases, and the junction held 10 bases outside the gene matches. The CDR3 totals 15 residues. Germline V gives CDR1 MNHEY, CDR2 SVGEGT. The specimen was blood. The chain employs TRBV6-2 or TRBV6-3 and TRBJ1-2, with 7 bases fitting TRBD1. This TCR derives from an elderly man in good health. CDR3 protein: CASSFNTGERYGYTF. CDR3 nucleotides: TGTGCCAGCAGTTTCAACACAGGGGAGAGGTATGGCTACACCTTC.